The 3 T cell receptor beta chains in this list originate from one sample, sequenced in a study of blood T cell repertoires in COVID-19. The protocol was immunoSEQ multiplex PCR, while the TCRdb copy is restricted to in-frame clones and leaves out a portion. The sample holds approximately 67,000 clones, about nine tenths seen once. The sequencing input was peripheral blood. Source of these receptors: a man between 45 and 60 years old with active COVID-19.

The J gene is TRBJ2-3, the V gene TRBV28; 8 positions match TRBD2. The V gene end was trimmed by 1 base and the J gene end by 3 bases; junction bases not matched to a gene: 3. Germline CDR1 and CDR2: MDHEN and SYDVKM. The length of the CDR3 is 15 residues. The CDR3 reads CASSLFGGRTDTQYF. The CDR3, as DNA: TGTGCCAGCAGTTTATTCGGCGGGAGGACAGATACGCAGTATTTT.

V usage is TRBV21-1 and J usage is TRBJ2-3; TRBD1, the table's D call, was not compared with the DNA. TRBV21-1 is labeled a pseudogene. The CDR3 has 15 residues. This CDR3 is CASSADRGRTDTQYF. The CDR3 DNA is TGTGCCAGCAGCGCCGACAGGGGACGGACAGATACGCAGTATTTT.

V usage is TRBV4-2 and J usage is TRBJ1-1; weak D call: TRBD1 (6 bases). The CDR3 spans 15 residues. Trimming took off 0 bases at V and 1 base at J, with 9 bases between the two ends. CDR1 and CDR2 (germline): LGHNA, YNFKEQ. This CDR3 is CASSQDLTGNTEAFF. For the CDR3, the DNA is TGTGCCAGCAGCCAAGACCTGACAGGGAACACTGAAGCTTTCTTT.